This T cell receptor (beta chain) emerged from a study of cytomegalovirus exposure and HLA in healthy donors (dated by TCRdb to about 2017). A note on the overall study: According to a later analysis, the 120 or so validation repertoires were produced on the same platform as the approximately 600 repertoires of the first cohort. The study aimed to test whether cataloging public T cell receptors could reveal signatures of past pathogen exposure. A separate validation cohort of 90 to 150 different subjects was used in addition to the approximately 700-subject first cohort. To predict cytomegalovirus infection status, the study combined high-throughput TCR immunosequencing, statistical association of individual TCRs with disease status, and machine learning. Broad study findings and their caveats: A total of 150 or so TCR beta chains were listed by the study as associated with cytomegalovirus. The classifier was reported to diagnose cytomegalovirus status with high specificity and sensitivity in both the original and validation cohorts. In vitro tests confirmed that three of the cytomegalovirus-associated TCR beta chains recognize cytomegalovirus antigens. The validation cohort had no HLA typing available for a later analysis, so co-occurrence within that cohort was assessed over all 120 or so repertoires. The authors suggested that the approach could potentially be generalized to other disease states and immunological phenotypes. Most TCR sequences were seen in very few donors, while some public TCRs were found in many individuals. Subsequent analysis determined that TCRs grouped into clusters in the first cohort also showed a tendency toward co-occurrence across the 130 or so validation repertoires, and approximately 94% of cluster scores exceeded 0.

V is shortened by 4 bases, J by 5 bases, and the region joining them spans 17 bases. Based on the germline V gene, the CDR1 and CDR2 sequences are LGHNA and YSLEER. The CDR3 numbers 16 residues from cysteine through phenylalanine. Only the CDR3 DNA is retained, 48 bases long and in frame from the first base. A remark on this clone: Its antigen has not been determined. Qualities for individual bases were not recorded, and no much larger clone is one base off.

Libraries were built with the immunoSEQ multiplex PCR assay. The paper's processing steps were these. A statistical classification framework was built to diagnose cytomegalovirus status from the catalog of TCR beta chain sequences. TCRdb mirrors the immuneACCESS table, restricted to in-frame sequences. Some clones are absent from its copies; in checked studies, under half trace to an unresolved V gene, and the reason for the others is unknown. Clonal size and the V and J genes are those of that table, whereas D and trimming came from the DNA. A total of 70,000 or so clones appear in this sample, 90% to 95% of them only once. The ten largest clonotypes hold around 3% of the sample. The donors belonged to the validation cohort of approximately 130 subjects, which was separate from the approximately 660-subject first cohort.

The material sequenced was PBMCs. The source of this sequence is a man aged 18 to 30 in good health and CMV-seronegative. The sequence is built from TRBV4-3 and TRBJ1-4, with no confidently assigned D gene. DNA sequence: TGCGCCAGCAGCCCCCGAATTGTACCGGAGAATGAAAAACTGTTTTTT. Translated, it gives CASSPRIVPENEKLFF.